The TCR beta chain under discussion was sequenced for a study of T cells after yellow fever vaccination. Many counts were recorded for this clonotype. Antigen: not known. The TCR cDNA carried a universal primer site and UMIs from 5'RACE template switching. TCRdb analysed the 5' RACE reads with MiXCR anew, one entry per CDR3 protein. The sample contains under 200,000 distinct CDR3 sequences, roughly 9.6% of which appear only once. Overall study findings and caveats: Although most clonotypes did not, a small share appeared in both CD4 and CD8 compartments. In post-booster samples, most primary-vaccination clones reappeared (approximately 95% CD4, 88% CD8).

Trimming cost V 0 bases and J 2 bases, with 9 bases left between them. CDR3 length: 15 residues. The germline V gene encodes CDR1 SGDLS and CDR2 YYNGEE. V usage is TRBV9 and J usage is TRBJ2-1; tentatively, D is TRBD1 (5 bases). The clonotype originates from a man aged 18 to 30 who received the YFV17D yellow fever vaccine. This specimen was CD8+ T cells sorted from PBMCs, taken 15 days after the yellow fever booster vaccination. The CDR3 DNA reads TGTGCCAGCAGCGTAGTTGACAGCCCCTACAATGAGCAGTTCTTC. Its protein is CASSVVDSPYNEQFF. Filled out from reference TRBV9 and TRBJ2-1, the complete variable domain reads DSGVTQTPKHLITATGQRVTLRCSPRSGDLSVYWYQQSLDQGLQFLIQYYNGEERAKGNILERFSAQQFPDLHSELNLSSLELGDSALYFCASSVVDSPYNEQFFGPGTRLTVL.